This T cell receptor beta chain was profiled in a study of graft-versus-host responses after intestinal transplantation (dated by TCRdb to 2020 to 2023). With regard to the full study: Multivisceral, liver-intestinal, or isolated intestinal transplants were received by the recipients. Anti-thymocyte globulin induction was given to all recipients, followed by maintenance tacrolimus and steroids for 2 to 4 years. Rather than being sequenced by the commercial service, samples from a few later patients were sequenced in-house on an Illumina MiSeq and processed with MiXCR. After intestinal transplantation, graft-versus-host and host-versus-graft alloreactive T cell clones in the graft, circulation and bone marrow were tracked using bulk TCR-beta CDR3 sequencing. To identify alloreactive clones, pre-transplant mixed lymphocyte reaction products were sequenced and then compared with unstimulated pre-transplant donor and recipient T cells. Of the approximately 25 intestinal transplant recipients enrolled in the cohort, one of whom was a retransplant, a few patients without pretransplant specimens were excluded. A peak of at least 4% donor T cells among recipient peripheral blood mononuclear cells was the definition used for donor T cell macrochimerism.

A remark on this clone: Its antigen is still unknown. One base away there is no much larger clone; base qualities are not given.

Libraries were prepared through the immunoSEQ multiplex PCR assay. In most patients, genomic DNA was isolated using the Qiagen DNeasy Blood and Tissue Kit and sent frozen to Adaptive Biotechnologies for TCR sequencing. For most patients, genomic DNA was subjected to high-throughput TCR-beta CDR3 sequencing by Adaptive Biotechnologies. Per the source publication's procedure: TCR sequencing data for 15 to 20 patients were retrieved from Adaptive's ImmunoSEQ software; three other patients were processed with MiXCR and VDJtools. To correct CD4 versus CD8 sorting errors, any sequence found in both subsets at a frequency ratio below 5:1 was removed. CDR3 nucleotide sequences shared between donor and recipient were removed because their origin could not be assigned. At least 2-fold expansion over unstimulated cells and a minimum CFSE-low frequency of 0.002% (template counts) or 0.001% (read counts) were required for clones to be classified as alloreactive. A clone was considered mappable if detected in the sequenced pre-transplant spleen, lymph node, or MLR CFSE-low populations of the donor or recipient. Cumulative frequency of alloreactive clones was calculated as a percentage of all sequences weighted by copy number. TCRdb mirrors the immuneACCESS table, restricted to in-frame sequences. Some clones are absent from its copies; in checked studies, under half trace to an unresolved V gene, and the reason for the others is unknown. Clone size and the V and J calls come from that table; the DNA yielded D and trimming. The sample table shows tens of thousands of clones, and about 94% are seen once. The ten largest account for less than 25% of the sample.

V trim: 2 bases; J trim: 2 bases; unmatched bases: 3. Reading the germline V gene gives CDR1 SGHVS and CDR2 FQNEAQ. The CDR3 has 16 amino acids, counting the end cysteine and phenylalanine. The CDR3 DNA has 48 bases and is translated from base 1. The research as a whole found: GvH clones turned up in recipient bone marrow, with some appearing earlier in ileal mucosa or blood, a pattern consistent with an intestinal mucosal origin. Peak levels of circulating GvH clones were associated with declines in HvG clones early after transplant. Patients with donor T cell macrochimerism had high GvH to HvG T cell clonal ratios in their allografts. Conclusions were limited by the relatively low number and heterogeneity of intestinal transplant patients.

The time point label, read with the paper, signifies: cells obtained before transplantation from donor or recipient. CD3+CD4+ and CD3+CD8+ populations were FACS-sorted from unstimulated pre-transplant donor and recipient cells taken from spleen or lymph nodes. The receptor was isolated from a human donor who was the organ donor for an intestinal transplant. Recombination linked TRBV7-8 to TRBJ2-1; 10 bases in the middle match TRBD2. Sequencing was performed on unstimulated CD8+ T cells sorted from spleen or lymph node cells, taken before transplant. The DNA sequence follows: TGTGCCAGCAGCTTAAGACTAGCGGGCGCCTACAATGAGCAGTTCTTC. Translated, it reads CASSLRLAGAYNEQFF.